This entry is about one TCR beta chain. V was cut by 2 bases and J by 5 bases, with 13 bases left in between. Germline V gene data show CDR1 as MDHEN and CDR2 as SYDVKM. This CDR3 contains 15 residues. The data were taken from a study of technical replicates of blood from a few donors. Measured with immunoSEQ multiplex PCR; TCRdb has only the in-frame clones, and not every one. The sample shows 74,000 or so clones, around nine tenths of them seen only once. This sequence joins TRBV28 and TRBJ1-5; tentatively, D is TRBD1 (6 bases). The TCR comes from a human donor in good health. The sequencing sample was made of T cells isolated from PBMCs. The CDR3 loop is CASSLGRGRDQPQHF. The DNA of the CDR3 is TGTGCCAGCAGTTTAGGCAGGGGTAGGGATCAGCCCCAGCATTTT. Full variable domain (missing parts from reference TRBV28 and TRBJ1-5): DVKVTQSSRYLVKRTGEKVFLECVQDMDHENMFWYRQDPGLGLRLIYFSYDVKMKEKGDIPEGYSVSREKKERFSLILESASTNQTSMYLCASSLGRGRDQPQHFGDGTRLSIL.